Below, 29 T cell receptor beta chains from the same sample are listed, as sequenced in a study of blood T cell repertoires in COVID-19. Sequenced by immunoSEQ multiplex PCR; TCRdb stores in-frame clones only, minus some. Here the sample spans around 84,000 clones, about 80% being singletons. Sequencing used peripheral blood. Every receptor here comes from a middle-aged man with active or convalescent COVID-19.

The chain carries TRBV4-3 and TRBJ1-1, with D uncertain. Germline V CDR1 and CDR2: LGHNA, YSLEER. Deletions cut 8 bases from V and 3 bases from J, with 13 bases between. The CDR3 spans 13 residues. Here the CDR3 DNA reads TGCGCCAGCGGACTCCAGACTGACACTGAAGCTTTCTTT. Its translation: CASGLQTDTEAFF.

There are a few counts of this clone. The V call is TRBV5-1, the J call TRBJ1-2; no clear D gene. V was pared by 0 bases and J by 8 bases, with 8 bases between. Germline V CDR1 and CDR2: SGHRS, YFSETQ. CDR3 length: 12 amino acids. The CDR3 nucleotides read TGCGCCAGCAGCTTGGCCTTCGGGGGCTACACCTTC. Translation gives CASSLAFGGYTF.

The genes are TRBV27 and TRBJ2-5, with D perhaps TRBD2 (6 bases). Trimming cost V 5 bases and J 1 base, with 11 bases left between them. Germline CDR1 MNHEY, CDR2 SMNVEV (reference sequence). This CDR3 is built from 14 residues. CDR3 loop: CASSKGLFQETQYF. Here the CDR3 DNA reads TGTGCCAGCAGTAAGGGACTTTTCCAAGAGACCCAGTACTTC.

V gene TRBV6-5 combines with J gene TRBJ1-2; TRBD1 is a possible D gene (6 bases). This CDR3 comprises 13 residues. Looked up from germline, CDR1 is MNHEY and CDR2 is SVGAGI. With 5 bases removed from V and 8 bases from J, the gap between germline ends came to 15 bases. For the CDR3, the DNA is TGTGCCAGCAGTACAGGGACCTATGGCGGCTACACCTTC. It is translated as CASSTGTYGGYTF.

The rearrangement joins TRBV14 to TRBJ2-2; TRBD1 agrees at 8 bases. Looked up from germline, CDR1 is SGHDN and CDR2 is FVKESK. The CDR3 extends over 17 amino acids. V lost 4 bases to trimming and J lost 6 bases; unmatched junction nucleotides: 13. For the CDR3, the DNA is TGTGCCAGCAGCCCCAAGGGCAGGGGGCGCCCTCCCGGGGAGCTGTTTTTT. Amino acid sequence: CASSPKGRGRPPGELFF.

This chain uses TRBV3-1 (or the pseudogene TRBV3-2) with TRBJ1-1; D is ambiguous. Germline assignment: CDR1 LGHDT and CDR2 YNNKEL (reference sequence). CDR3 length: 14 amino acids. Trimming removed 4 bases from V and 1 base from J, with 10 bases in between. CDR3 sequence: CASSPQTGNTEAFF. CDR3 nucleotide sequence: TGTGCCAGCAGCCCCCAGACGGGGAACACTGAAGCTTTCTTT.

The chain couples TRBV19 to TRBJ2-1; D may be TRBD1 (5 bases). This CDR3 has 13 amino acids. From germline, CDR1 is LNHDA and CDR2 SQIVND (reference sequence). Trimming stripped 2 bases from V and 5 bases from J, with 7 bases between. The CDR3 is CASSISGNNEQFF. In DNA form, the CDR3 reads TGTGCCAGTAGTATATCAGGGAACAATGAGCAGTTCTTC. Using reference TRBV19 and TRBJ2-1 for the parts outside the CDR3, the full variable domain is DGGITQSPKYLFRKEGQNVTLSCEQNLNHDAMYWYRQDPGQGLRLIYYSQIVNDFQKGDIAEGYSVSREKKESFPLTVTSAQKNPTAFYLCASSISGNNEQFFGPGTRLTVL.

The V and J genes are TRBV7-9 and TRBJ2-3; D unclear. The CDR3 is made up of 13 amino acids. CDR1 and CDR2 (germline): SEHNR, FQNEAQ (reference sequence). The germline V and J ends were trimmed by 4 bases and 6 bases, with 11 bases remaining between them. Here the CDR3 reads CASSYPGWDTQYF. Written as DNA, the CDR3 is TGTGCCAGCAGCTACCCGGGTTGGGATACGCAGTATTTT.

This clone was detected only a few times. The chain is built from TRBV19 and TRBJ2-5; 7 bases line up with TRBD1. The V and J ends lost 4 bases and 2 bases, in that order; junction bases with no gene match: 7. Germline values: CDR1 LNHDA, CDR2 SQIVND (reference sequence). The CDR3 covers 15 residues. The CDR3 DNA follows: TGTGCCAGTAGTAAACGACAGGGTTGGCAAGAGACCCAGTACTTC. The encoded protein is CASSKRQGWQETQYF.

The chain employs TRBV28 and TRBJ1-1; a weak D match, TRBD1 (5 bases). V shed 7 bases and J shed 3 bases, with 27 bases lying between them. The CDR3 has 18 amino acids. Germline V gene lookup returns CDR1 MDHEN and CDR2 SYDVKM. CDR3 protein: CASNSFGRGRTGDTEAFF. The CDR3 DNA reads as TGTGCCAGCAACAGTTTCGGACGGGGTCGAACGGGGGACACTGAAGCTTTCTTT.

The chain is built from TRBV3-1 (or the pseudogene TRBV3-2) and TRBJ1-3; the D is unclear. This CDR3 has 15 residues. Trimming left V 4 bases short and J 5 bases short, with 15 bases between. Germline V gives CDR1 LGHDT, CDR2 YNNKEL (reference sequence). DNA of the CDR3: TGTGCCAGCAGCCCGCCCGGGAGGGAGAGAAACACCATATATTTT. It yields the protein CASSPPGRERNTIYF.

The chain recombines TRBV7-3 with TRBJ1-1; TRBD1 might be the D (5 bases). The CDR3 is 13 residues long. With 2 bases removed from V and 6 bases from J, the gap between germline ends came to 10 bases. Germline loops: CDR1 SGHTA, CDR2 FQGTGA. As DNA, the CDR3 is TGTGCCAGCAGCTTATCGGGGGGAGCTGAAGCTTTCTTT. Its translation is CASSLSGGAEAFF.

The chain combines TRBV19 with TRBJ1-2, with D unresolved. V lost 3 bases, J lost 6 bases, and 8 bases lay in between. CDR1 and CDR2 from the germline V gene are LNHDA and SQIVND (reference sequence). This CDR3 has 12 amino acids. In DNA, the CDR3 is TGTGCCAGTAGTATCTATGAGAATGGCTACACCTTC. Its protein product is CASSIYENGYTF.

The CDR3 DNA is TGTGCCAGCAGTCTTGGACAGGACTTGATCGAGCAGTACTTC. Protein product: CASSLGQDLIEQYF. The chain carries TRBV6-5 and TRBJ2-7; 7 bases fit TRBD1. Germline V gene sequence: CDR1 MNHEY, CDR2 SVGAGI. J gave up 6 bases and V 5 bases, and 10 bases lay outside the gene matches. There are 14 residues in the CDR3.

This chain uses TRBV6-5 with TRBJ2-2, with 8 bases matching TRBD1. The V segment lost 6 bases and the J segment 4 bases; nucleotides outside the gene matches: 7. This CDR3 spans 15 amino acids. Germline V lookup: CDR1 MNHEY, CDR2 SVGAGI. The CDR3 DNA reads TGTGCCAGCAGGGCGGGGACAGGTAGCACCGGGGAGCTGTTTTTT. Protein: CASRAGTGSTGELFF.

The DNA for the CDR3 is TGTGCCAGCAGCTTAGGTCCCACGGCCTACGAGCAGTACTTC. Residues: CASSLGPTAYEQYF. The chain couples TRBV7-8 to TRBJ2-7; D gene uncertain. Germline assignment: CDR1 SGHVS and CDR2 FQNEAQ. With 1 base removed from V and 2 bases from J, the gap between germline ends came to 9 bases. The CDR3 contains 14 residues.

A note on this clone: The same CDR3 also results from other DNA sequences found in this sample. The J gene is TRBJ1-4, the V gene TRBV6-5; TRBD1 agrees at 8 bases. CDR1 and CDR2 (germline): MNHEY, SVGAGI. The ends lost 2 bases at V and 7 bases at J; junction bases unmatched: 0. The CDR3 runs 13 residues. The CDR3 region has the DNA TGTGCCAGCAGTTACGACAGGGGTGAAAAACTGTTTTTT. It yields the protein CASSYDRGEKLFF.

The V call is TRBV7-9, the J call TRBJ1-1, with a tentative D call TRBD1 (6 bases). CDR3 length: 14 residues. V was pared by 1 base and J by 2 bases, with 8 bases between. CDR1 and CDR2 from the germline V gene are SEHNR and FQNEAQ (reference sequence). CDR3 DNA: TGTGCCAGCAGCTTAGTCAGGGGAAACACTGAAGCTTTCTTT. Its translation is CASSLVRGNTEAFF.

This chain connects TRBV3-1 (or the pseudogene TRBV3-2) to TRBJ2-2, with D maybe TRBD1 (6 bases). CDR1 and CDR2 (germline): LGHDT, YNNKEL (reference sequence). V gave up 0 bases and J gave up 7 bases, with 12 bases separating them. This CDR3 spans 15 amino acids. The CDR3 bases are TGTGCCAGCAGCCAAGATCAAGGGGGTTACGGGGAGCTGTTTTTT. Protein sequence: CASSQDQGGYGELFF.

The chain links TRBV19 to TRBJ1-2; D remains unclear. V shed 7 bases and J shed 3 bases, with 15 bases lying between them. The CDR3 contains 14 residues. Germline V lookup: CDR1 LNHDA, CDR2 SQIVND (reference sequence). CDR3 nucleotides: TGTGCCAGTACGATCCGGGGAGTTGACTATGGCTACACCTTC. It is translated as CASTIRGVDYGYTF.

CDR3 amino acids: CASSGDREGLNYGYTF. DNA for the CDR3: TGTGCCAGCAGCGGGGACAGGGAGGGTCTAAACTATGGCTACACCTTC. The chain couples TRBV2 to TRBJ1-2; 9 bases fit TRBD1. V dropped 6 bases and J dropped 2; count of bases not matched to a gene: 10. The CDR3 consists of 16 residues. CDR1 and CDR2 from the germline V gene are SNHLY and FYNNEI.

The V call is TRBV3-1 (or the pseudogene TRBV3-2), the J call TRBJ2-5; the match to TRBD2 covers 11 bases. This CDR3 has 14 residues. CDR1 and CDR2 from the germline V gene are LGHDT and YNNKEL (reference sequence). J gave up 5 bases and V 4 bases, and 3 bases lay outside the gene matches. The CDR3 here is CASSLSGGAETQYF. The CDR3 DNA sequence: TGTGCCAGCAGCCTTAGCGGGGGGGCGGAGACCCAGTACTTC.

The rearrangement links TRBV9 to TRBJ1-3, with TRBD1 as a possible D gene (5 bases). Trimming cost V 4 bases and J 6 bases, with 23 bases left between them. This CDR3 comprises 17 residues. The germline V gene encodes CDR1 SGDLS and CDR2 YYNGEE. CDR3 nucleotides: TGTGCCAGCAGCCTTATCTCTCAGGGAAGTAAATCAAACACCATATATTTT. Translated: CASSLISQGSKSNTIYF.

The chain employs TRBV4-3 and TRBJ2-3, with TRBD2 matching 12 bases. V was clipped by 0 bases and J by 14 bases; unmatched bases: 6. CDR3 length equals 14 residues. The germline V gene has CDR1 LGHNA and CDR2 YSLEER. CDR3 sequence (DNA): TGCGCCAGCAGCCAAGAGGCTAGCGGGGGGGAGAGGTATTTT. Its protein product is CASSQEASGGERYF.

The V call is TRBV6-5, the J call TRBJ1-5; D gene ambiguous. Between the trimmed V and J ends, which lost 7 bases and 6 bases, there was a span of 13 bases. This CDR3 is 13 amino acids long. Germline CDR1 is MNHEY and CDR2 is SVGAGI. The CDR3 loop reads CASMLGRGQPQHF. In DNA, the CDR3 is TGTGCCAGCATGTTAGGCCGGGGTCAGCCCCAGCATTTT.

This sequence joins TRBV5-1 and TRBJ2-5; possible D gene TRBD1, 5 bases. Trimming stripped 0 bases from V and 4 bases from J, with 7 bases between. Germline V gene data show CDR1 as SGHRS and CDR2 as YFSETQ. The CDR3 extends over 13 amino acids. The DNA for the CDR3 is TGCGCCAGCAGCTTGGCAGGGTTAGAGACCCAGTACTTC. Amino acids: CASSLAGLETQYF.

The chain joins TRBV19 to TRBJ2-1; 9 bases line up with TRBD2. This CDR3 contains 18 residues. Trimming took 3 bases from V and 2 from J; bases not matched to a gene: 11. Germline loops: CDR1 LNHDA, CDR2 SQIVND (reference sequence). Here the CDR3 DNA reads TGTGCCAGTAGTATTGAGGGCCGACTAGCGGCCACCTACAATGAGCAGTTCTTC. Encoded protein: CASSIEGRLAATYNEQFF.

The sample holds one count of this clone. The CDR3 spells CASSLSLSGNTIYF. The CDR3 nucleotides read TGTGCCAGCAGCTTAAGCCTATCTGGAAACACCATATATTTT. This sequence joins TRBV7-2 and TRBJ1-3; no clear D. V was shortened by 2 bases and J by 1 base, with 6 bases between the two germline ends. Germline V gene data show CDR1 as SGHTA and CDR2 as FQGNSA. CDR3 length: 14 amino acids.

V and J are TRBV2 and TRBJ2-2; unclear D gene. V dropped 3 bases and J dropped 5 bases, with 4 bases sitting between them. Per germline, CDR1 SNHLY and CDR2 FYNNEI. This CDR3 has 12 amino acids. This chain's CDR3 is CASSDRTGELFF. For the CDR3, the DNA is TGTGCCAGCAGTGACAGGACCGGGGAGCTGTTTTTT.